This T cell receptor beta chain was obtained from a study of early T cells in non-severe SARS-CoV-2 infection. About the study: Sequencing input comprised bulk RNA from unsorted whole blood; chain pairing was not available. Study-wide points: Matching with VDJdb favored anti-spike CD8 responses (missing private and CD4 specificities).

The V gene's germline CDR1 is SGHRS and CDR2 YFSETQ. V gave up 2 bases and J gave up 4 bases; unmatched junction bases: 7. The CDR3 covers 15 residues. This clonotype appeared many times. Its antigen is unknown. Individual cDNA molecules were tagged with unique molecular identifiers, the study reported. TCRdb passed the 5' RACE reads through MiXCR, listing each CDR3 protein once. Here the sample spans about 33,000 distinct CDR3 sequences, roughly 6% being singletons. The specimen was whole blood. The TCR sequence derives from an adult who was a healthcare worker with PCR-confirmed SARS-CoV-2 infection or an uninfected control (not recorded which). V is TRBV5-1 and J is TRBJ2-7, with 9 bases fitting TRBD1. The CDR3 sequence: CASSFSPGQGYEQYF. CDR3 in DNA: TGCGCCAGCAGCTTTTCCCCGGGACAGGGTTACGAGCAGTACTTC.